The T cell receptor (beta chain) under discussion was sequenced for a study of CD8+ T cells in alopecia areata. This CDR3 is 14 amino acids long. V lost 4 bases and J lost 4; bases outside the gene matches: 4. From germline, CDR1 is MGHDK and CDR2 SYGVNS. Specified treatment: oral pan-JAK inhibitor, 5-10 mg twice daily. Following RNA extraction, reverse transcription yielded cDNA that acted as the sequencing template. The table came from immunoSEQ multiplex PCR; TCRdb's copy has only in-frame clones and leaves some out. The profile covers about 190,000 clones, with under 80% appearing a single time and approximately 1.3% taken by the ten largest.

The gene calls are TRBV25-1 and TRBJ1-1, with TRBD1 matching 9 bases. Sequencing used CD4+ T cells sorted from blood, obtained at approximately week 50, from a patient treated with tofacitinib. The clonotype comes from a human donor with alopecia areata. Here the CDR3 reads CASSVPGQGTEAFF. The CDR3 DNA sequence: TGTGCCAGCAGTGTTCCGGGACAGGGCACTGAAGCTTTCTTT.